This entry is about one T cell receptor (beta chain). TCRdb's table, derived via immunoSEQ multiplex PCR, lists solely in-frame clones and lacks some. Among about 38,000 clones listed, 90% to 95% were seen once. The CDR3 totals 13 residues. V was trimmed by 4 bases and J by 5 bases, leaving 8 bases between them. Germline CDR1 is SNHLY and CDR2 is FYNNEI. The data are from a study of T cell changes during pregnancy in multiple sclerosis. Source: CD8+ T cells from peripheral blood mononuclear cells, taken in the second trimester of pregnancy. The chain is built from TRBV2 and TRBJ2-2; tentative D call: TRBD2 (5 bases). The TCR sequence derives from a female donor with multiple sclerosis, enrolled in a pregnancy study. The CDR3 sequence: CASSGLATGELFF. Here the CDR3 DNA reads TGTGCCAGCAGTGGGCTAGCAACCGGGGAGCTGTTTTTT.